These 22 T cell receptor beta chains originate from one sample sequenced in a study of blood T cell repertoires in COVID-19. Sequenced by immunoSEQ multiplex PCR; TCRdb stores in-frame clones only, minus some. The top ten clones hold under 4.5% of a sample with around 270,000 clones, 88% of them seen once. Sequenced material: peripheral blood. All receptors come from a man aged 60 to 69 who had recovered from COVID-19.

This clone was recorded only once. The chain carries TRBV7-2 and TRBJ2-1; TRBD2 matches at 10 bases. This CDR3 spans 13 amino acids. Losses at the gene ends were 2 bases for V and 10 bases for J; bases not matched to a gene: 2. Germline CDR1 reads SGHTA; CDR2 reads FQGNSA. The CDR3 DNA is TGTGCCAGCAGCTTATTACTAGCGGGGGAGCAGTTCTTC. Amino acids: CASSLLLAGEQFF.

This sequence joins TRBV5-6 and TRBJ1-2; 7 nucleotides align to TRBD1. CDR1 is SGHDT and CDR2 is YYEEEE in the germline V gene. J gave up 5 bases and V 9 bases, and 13 bases lay outside the gene matches. The CDR3 runs 14 residues. The chain's CDR3 is CATGQPTGLYGYTF. As DNA, the CDR3 is TGTGCCACAGGACAGCCGACAGGGCTTTATGGCTACACCTTC.

CDR3 residues: CASSQALPGQGIANEQYF. As DNA, the CDR3 is TGTGCCAGCAGCCAAGCACTCCCCGGACAGGGGATTGCCAACGAGCAGTACTTC. The chain recombines TRBV4-2 with TRBJ2-7, with 9 nucleotides matching TRBD1. The V and J ends lost 1 base and 5 bases, in that order; junction bases with no gene match: 15. This CDR3 comprises 18 residues. CDR1 is LGHNA and CDR2 is YNFKEQ in the germline V gene.

The chain carries TRBV7-8 and TRBJ1-1, with D unclear. CDR1 and CDR2 (germline): SGHVS, FQNEAQ. CDR3 length: 16 amino acids. The germline V and J ends were trimmed by 5 bases and 0 bases, with 16 bases remaining between them. The CDR3 loop is CASSDSQLNMNTEAFF. The CDR3 coding sequence is TGTGCCAGCAGCGATTCACAGCTAAACATGAACACTGAAGCTTTCTTT.

The rearrangement uses TRBV7-2 and TRBJ2-7, with 10 bases that match TRBD2. CDR3 length: 15 residues. In germline, CDR1 is SGHTA, CDR2 FQGNSA. Germline trimming cut 1 base from V and 5 bases from J; bases unmatched to any gene: 5. CDR3 region: CASSLGAGGPNEQYF. In DNA, the CDR3 is TGTGCCAGCAGCTTAGGAGCGGGGGGGCCTAACGAGCAGTACTTC.

V is TRBV24-1 and J is TRBJ2-2; no clear D gene. The length of the CDR3 is 13 residues. The germline V gene encodes CDR1 KGHDR and CDR2 SFDVKD. Trimming removed 9 bases at V and 0 bases at J, with 7 bases between. The CDR3 DNA reads TGTGCCACCGCGGCTACGAACACCGGGGAGCTGTTTTTT. It is translated as CATAATNTGELFF.

The rearrangement joins TRBV10-2 to TRBJ1-6; D not resolved. CDR3 length equals 13 residues. V was pared by 3 bases and J by 4 bases, with 4 bases between. Germline loops: CDR1 WSHSY, CDR2 SAAADI. CDR3 residues: CASSEQYNSPLHF. In DNA, the CDR3 is TGCGCCAGCAGTGAACAGTATAATTCACCCCTCCACTTT.

The V gene is TRBV18, the J gene TRBJ1-2; 8 bases agree with TRBD1. V lost 3 bases, J lost 6 bases, and 6 bases stayed unmatched. The CDR3 sequence is 14 residues long. The germline gives CDR1 KGHSH, CDR2 LQKENI. The CDR3 protein is CASSPWDRIDGYTF. In DNA, the CDR3 is TGTGCCAGCTCACCCTGGGACAGGATCGATGGCTACACCTTC.

This clone came up a few times. The chain carries TRBV3-1 (or the pseudogene TRBV3-2) and TRBJ1-3; TRBD1 might be the D (5 bases). V lost 5 bases and J lost 2, with 16 bases in between. CDR1 LGHDT and CDR2 YNNKEL come from the germline V gene (reference sequence). This CDR3 is 16 amino acids long. CDR3 in amino acids: CASSGRTRGTGNTIYF. In DNA, the CDR3 is TGTGCCAGCAGCGGACGGACTAGGGGTACTGGAAACACCATATATTTT.

This CDR3 is CASTVAGGITEAFF. The DNA of the CDR3 is TGTGCCAGCACCGTAGCAGGCGGCATCACTGAAGCTTTCTTT. The chain carries TRBV7-2 and TRBJ1-1; D is uncertain. Trimming shortened V by 7 bases and J by 4 bases, and 16 bases separated the two germline ends. This CDR3 contains 14 residues. Germline values: CDR1 SGHTA, CDR2 FQGNSA.

The chain uses TRBV12-2 and TRBJ2-7; the table gives TRBD2 as D, unverified against the DNA. TRBV12-2 is a pseudogene locus. CDR3 size: 16 residues. The CDR3 sequence: CASRFSKRGVYYEQYF. The CDR3 bases are TGTGCAAGTCGCTTTTCGAAGCGGGGGGTATACTACGAGCAGTACTTC.

V usage is TRBV15 and J usage is TRBJ2-3; possible D gene TRBD1, 5 bases. Trimming pared 1 base from V and 1 base from J, leaving 12 bases between. Germline assignment: CDR1 LNHNV and CDR2 YYDKDF (reference sequence). The CDR3 is 16 residues long. The DNA of the CDR3 is TGTGCCACCAGCAGAGGGCGACAGAGAGGCACAGATACGCAGTATTTT. Protein product: CATSRGRQRGTDTQYF. Complete variable domain (other parts from reference TRBV15 and TRBJ2-3): DAMVIQNPRYQVTQFGKPVTLSCSQTLNHNVMYWYQQKSSQAPKLLFHYYDKDFNNEADTPDNFQSRRPNTSFCFLDIRSPGLGDTAMYLCATSRGRQRGTDTQYFGPGTRLTVL.

As to this clone: One end of the junction varies from germline; a read error may be responsible. V is TRBV7-9 and J is TRBJ2-3; maybe TRBD2 (7 bases). CDR3 length: 13 residues. CDR1 is SEHNR and CDR2 is FQNEAQ in the germline V gene (reference sequence). CDR3 nucleotides: TGTGCCAGCAGCTTAGTGAGGGGGGGCGGAGTGGTTTTT. This translates into CASSLVRGGGVVF.

The CDR3 DNA reads as TGTGCCAGCAGCTTTCGGAACAGGGGGGCCATGAACACTGAAGCTTTCTTT. Translated: CASSFRNRGAMNTEAFF. The gene calls are TRBV3-1 (or the pseudogene TRBV3-2) and TRBJ1-1; 8 bases align to TRBD1. The V gene end was trimmed by 5 bases and the J gene end by 0 bases; junction bases not matched to a gene: 11. Germline CDR1 is LGHDT and CDR2 is YNNKEL (reference sequence). CDR3 length: 17 amino acids.

V is TRBV19 and J is TRBJ1-2, with 7 nucleotides matching TRBD1. V was pared by 7 bases and J by 4 bases, with 9 bases of the junction left unmatched. Germline V gene lookup returns CDR1 LNHDA and CDR2 SQIVND (reference sequence). The CDR3 consists of 14 residues. CDR3 sequence: CASIGGGSGYGYTF. The CDR3 region has the DNA TGTGCCAGTATTGGAGGGGGCTCGGGCTATGGCTACACCTTC.

J is TRBJ1-3 and V is TRBV14; 7 nucleotides line up with TRBD1. The germline V gene has CDR1 SGHDN and CDR2 FVKESK. This CDR3 comprises 15 residues. The trim removed 2 bases at V and 8 bases at J, leaving 9 bases unmatched. The DNA for the CDR3 is TGTGCCAGCAGCCAATTCCCGGGACAGATTTACACCATATATTTT. Translation: CASSQFPGQIYTIYF.

The chain carries TRBV14 and TRBJ2-7; 10 bases match TRBD1. Germline trimming cut 4 bases from V and 3 bases from J; bases unmatched to any gene: 6. CDR3 length: 15 amino acids. The germline V gene has CDR1 SGHDN and CDR2 FVKESK. DNA of the CDR3: TGTGCCAGCAGCCCTCGGACAGGGGGTTACTACGAGCAGTACTTC. Its translation is CASSPRTGGYYEQYF.

The chain is built from TRBV18 and TRBJ1-3; TRBD1 aligns across 7 bases. Unmatched junction bases numbered 6, after V lost 3 bases and J lost 4 bases. CDR1 and CDR2 from the germline V gene are KGHSH and LQKENI. The CDR3 is 15 residues long. The CDR3 here is CASSPDRVEGNTIYF. DNA of the CDR3: TGTGCCAGCTCACCTGACAGGGTTGAAGGAAACACCATATATTTT.

This sequence joins TRBV5-8 and TRBJ1-2, with 8 bases matching TRBD1. The germline V gene encodes CDR1 SGHTS and CDR2 YDEGEE. The CDR3 extends over 15 amino acids. The J segment lost 6 bases and the V segment lost 0 bases, leaving 7 bases of the junction unmatched. The CDR3 protein is CASSLAVAGGDGYTF. Written as DNA, the CDR3 is TGTGCCAGCAGCTTGGCGGTGGCAGGGGGCGATGGCTACACCTTC. Together with reference TRBV5-8 and TRBJ1-2, the CDR3 gives the full variable domain: EAGVTQSPTHLIKTRGQQATLRCSPISGHTSVYWYQQALGLGLQFLLWYDEGEERNRGNFPPRFSGRQFPNYSSELNVNALELEDSALYLCASSLAVAGGDGYTFGSGTRLTVV.

This chain connects TRBV4-2 to TRBJ2-5; 12 nucleotides match TRBD2. Germline trimming cut 1 base from V and 5 bases from J; bases unmatched to any gene: 11. Germline assignment: CDR1 LGHNA and CDR2 YNFKEQ. This CDR3 region has 18 residues. CDR3 sequence: CASSQARPGLAGQETQYF. The DNA of the CDR3 is TGTGCCAGCAGCCAAGCCAGGCCGGGACTAGCGGGTCAGGAGACCCAGTACTTC.

The chain employs TRBV27 and TRBJ2-1; 12 nucleotides line up with TRBD2. The CDR3 covers 17 residues. V trimming: 8 bases; J trimming: 6 bases; junction bases outside the gene matches: 14. Germline V gene sequence: CDR1 MNHEY, CDR2 SMNVEV (reference sequence). The CDR3 DNA reads as TGTGCCAGCCGTCGGTGGGCTAGCGGGGGGGCGGGCAATGAGCAGTTCTTC. Translation gives CASRRWASGGAGNEQFF.

The chain combines TRBV7-2 with TRBJ1-5; 8 bases align to TRBD1. Germline lookup yields CDR1 SGHTA and CDR2 FQGNSA. The V and J ends lost 5 bases and 3 bases, in that order; junction bases with no gene match: 6. CDR3 length: 15 residues. In DNA, the CDR3 is TGTGCCAGCAGCAAGGACAGGGACCTCAATCAGCCCCAGCATTTT. It specifies CASSKDRDLNQPQHF. The full variable domain, rest sourced from reference TRBV7-2 and TRBJ1-5, is GAGVSQSPSNKVTEKGKDVELRCDPISGHTALYWYRQSLGQGLEFLIYFQGNSAPDKSGLPSDRFSAERTGGSVSTLTIQRTQQEDSAVYLCASSKDRDLNQPQHFGDGTRLSIL.